The 2 T cell receptor beta chains presented below share a single source sample, sequenced in a study of T cell responses to AZD1222 COVID-19 vaccine. Assay used: immunoSEQ multiplex PCR; TCRdb lists only in-frame clones, some missing. The table has about 140,000 clones, around nine tenths seen once. The material sequenced was peripheral blood, taken on day 0 of AZD1222 vaccination. The origin of the receptors is an adult in good health.

V gene TRBV7-2 combines with J gene TRBJ2-7; TRBD2 is a possible D gene (6 bases). The CDR3 spans 15 residues. The germline CDR1 and CDR2 sequences are SGHTA and FQGNSA. Trimming took 5 bases from V and 3 from J, leaving 17 bases between them. DNA of the CDR3: TGTGCCAGCAGCCCCCCCGGGACTGCTTACTACGAGCAGTACTTC. This encodes CASSPPGTAYYEQYF.

Concerning this clone: The junction does not match germline at one end; this may be a read error. The V call is TRBV28, the J call TRBJ2-1, with 7 bases identical to TRBD1. The CDR3 is made up of 15 amino acids. In germline, CDR1 is MDHEN, CDR2 SYDVKM. CDR3 nucleotide sequence: TGTGCCAGCAGTTTGAGGGGACAGCCACGTCGACCCCCTATCTTC. Its protein is CASSLRGQPRRPPIF.